This T cell receptor beta chain was recorded in a study of neurological immune-mediated disorders (dated by TCRdb to the late 2010s). Context from the whole study: Among the roughly 35 multiple sclerosis patients, 31 had relapsing-remitting MS and 3 had secondary progressive MS. The study compared peripheral blood TCR-beta repertoires of HTLV-I-associated myelopathy (HAM/TSP) patients, multiple sclerosis patients and healthy controls using UMI-based sequencing. Alongside PBMC samples, the set of approximately 100 TCR-beta libraries contained longitudinal samples, technical triplicates, and paired CD4+ and CD8+ T-cell subsets that had been sorted. The cohort was made up of around 70 subjects, consisting of 15 or so HAM/TSP patients, around 35 multiple sclerosis patients and around 20 healthy controls. Points the paper makes about the study in general: No identical CDR3 amino acid sequences were shared among expanded clones across subjects, suggesting private TCR-beta repertoires in all groups. TCR clonal expansion was highest in HAM/TSP patients and lowest in MS patients, with MS patients falling below even healthy controls. The MS cluster showed no association with clinical or MRI features, and the authors stated that larger cohorts are needed. Phylogenetic analysis grouped repertoires from 18 of 34 MS patients into a cluster of related CDR3 sequences, suggesting a possible repertoire-level signature.

The CDR3 runs 16 residues from the cysteine to the phenylalanine. The CDR3 DNA has 48 bases and is translated from base 1. At the junction V is shortened by 3 bases and J by 3 bases, with 17 bases in between. According to the germline V gene, CDR1 reads MNHEY and CDR2 reads SVGEGT. For unsorted PBMC libraries, 2 million PBMCs were used after storage in RNAlater at -80 degrees C until RNA extraction. The multiple sclerosis patients were enrolled in a US clinical protocol that evaluated disease progression with magnetic resonance imaging. PBMCs were separated from peripheral blood using Ficoll-Hypaque density gradient centrifugation and then cryopreserved in liquid nitrogen. cDNA was synthesized by template-switch 5'RACE using a primer carrying a 10-nucleotide random unique molecular identifier by which each TCR transcript was tagged. Every sequencing run yielded over 200 million TCR-beta sequences covering 15-18 subjects. Total RNA was extracted with the RNeasy kit. TCR-beta VDJ regions were amplified with primers for the TCR constant region and the 5'RACE anchor, using the KAPA Real-time Library Amplification kit. Sample indexes and Illumina adaptors were added in a first PCR, after which library yield was increased in a second PCR. The roughly 650 bp TCR product was size-selected on a 2% E-gel SizeSelection system after Ampure bead purification. Before pooling, libraries had their quality checked on a Bioanalyzer, their concentration measured with Qubit, and their quantity determined with the Kapa Library Quantification kit. An Illumina HiSeq 2500 sequenced the libraries paired-end 2 x 150 bp. To increase sequence diversity, about 23-30% phiX was spiked into each library pool. On the authors' methods: The quality-filtered reads were processed with the UMI-based MiGEC pipeline, whose error correction step removed more than 80% of the raw TCR sequences. IMGT germline references were used for aligning VDJ genes, and each clonotype was defined as a unique CDR3 amino acid sequence together with its V-J genes. Clonal expansion, Shannon diversity and CDR3 relatedness were evaluated with VDJtools (CalcPairwiseDistances, ClusterSamples), while phylogenetic trees were built in CLCbio workbench. Clones with at least 8 unique UMIs were defined as expanded, with this threshold being based on coefficient-of-variation modelling across technical triplicates. TCRdb passed the public sequencing reads through fastp at Q25 and MiXCR, retaining productive beta sequences. Each entry merges the rows of one CDR3 protein and shows their most common DNA and genes. TCRdb's processing, not the authors', yielded these V and J calls. The sample table lists tens of thousands of distinct CDR3 sequences, 3% to 4.5% of them with a count of one. The ten largest clonotypes hold 1.6% of the sample.

This clonotype has a count of ten or more. This clone's antigen is unknown. Per-base quality was not reported, and no clone a single base away is much larger than it. In this chain, TRBV6-2 or TRBV6-3 is recombined with TRBJ1-1; a weak D assignment points to TRBD1 (5 bases agree). Sequenced input: PBMCs. This clonotype originated in a man aged 25-40 years with multiple sclerosis. The CDR3: CASSYKVRGSYTEAFF. The DNA sequence follows: TGTGCCAGCAGTTATAAAGTGAGGGGTAGCTACACTGAAGCTTTCTTT.